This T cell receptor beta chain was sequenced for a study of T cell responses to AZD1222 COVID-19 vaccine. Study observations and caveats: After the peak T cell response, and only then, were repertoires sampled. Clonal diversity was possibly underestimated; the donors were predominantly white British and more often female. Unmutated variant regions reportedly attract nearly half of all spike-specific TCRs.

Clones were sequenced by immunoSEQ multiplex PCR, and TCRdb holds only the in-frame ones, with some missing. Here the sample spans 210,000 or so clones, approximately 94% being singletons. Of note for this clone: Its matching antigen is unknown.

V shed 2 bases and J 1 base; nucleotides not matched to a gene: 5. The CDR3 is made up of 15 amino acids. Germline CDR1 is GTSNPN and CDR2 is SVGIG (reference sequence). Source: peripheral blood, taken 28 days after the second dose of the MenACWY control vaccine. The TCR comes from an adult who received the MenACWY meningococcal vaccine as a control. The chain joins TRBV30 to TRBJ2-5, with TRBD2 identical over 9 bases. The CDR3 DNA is TGTGCCTGGAGTTATGGCGGGGGGGTCCAAGAGACCCAGTACTTC. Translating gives CAWSYGGGVQETQYF. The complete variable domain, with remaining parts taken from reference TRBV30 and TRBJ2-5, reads SQTIHQWPATLVQPVGSPLSLECTVEGTSNPNLYWYRQAAGRGLQLLFYSVGIGQISSEVPQNLSASRPQDRQFILSSKKLLLSDSGFYLCAWSYGGGVQETQYFGPGTRLLVL.